The 22 T cell receptor beta chains below were found in one sample sequenced in a study of beta chain features in type 1 diabetes. The study reverse transcribed the entire isolated RNA, so it sequenced expressed TCRB transcripts. The protocol was immunoSEQ multiplex PCR, while the TCRdb copy is restricted to in-frame clones and leaves out a portion. This sample yields around 340,000 clones, of which about 18% are seen a single time; about 0.044% belongs to the top ten. The source material was naive CD4+ T cells from blood. The receptors derive from a woman aged 18-35 years in good health.

CDR3: CSAYKETQYF. In DNA, the CDR3 is TGCAGTGCTTATAAAGAGACCCAGTACTTC. The J gene is TRBJ2-5, the V gene TRBV20-1; D is ambiguous. The CDR3 has 10 residues. CDR1 is DFQATT, CDR2 SNEGSKA, per germline (reference sequence). Trimming removed 5 bases at V and 3 bases at J, with 4 bases between.

This clone was picked up a small number of times. The chain joins TRBV18 to TRBJ2-5; D not resolved. The ends were cut back, 1 base at V and 2 bases at J, with 8 bases in the middle. The CDR3 totals 14 residues. The germline gives CDR1 KGHSH, CDR2 LQKENI. The CDR3 coding sequence is TGTGCCAGCTCACCACGCTCCAGTCAAGAGACCCAGTACTTC. Encoded protein: CASSPRSSQETQYF. Supplemented by reference TRBV18 and TRBJ2-5, the full variable domain reads NAGVMQNPRHLVRRRGQEARLRCSPMKGHSHVYWYRQLPEEGLKFMVYLQKENIIDESGMPKERFSAEFPKEGPSILRIQQVVRGDSAAYFCASSPRSSQETQYFGPGTRLLVL.

J is TRBJ2-7 and V is TRBV5-1; D might be TRBD2 (6 bases). The length of the CDR3 is 12 residues. Trimming removed 1 base at V and 5 bases at J, with 7 bases between. The germline gives CDR1 SGHRS, CDR2 YFSETQ. The CDR3 bases are TGCGCCAGCAGCTTGTCGGGGGACGAGCAGTACTTC. Its translation: CASSLSGDEQYF. Based on the CDR3 plus reference TRBV5-1 and TRBJ2-7, the full variable domain is KAGVTQTPRYLIKTRGQQVTLSCSPISGHRSVSWYQQTPGQGLQFLFEYFSETQRNKGNFPGRFSGRQFSNSRSEMNVSTLELGDSALYLCASSLSGDEQYFGPGTRLTVT.

This clone came up a few times. The rearrangement uses TRBV5-1 and TRBJ1-5, with D possibly being TRBD1 (6 bases). V was trimmed by 0 bases and J by 3 bases, leaving 7 bases between them. Germline-derived CDR1 and CDR2 are SGHRS and YFSETQ. The CDR3 consists of 14 residues. CDR3 nucleotides: TGCGCCAGCAGCTTGGGGGGGCTCAATCAGCCCCAGCATTTT. Translating gives CASSLGGLNQPQHF.

The V and J genes are TRBV5-1 and TRBJ2-1, with 12 bases matching TRBD1. The V gene's germline CDR1 is SGHRS and CDR2 YFSETQ. Unmatched junction bases numbered 9, after V lost 3 bases and J lost 8 bases. The CDR3 length is 16 residues. The CDR3 nucleotides read TGCGCCAGCAGCTCCCGCCCTGGGACAGGGGGCGATGAGCAGTTCTTC. Encoded protein: CASSSRPGTGGDEQFF.

In its sample, this clone was seen a few times. The J gene is TRBJ2-4, the V gene TRBV30; 10 bases match TRBD2. This CDR3 has 13 residues. J gave up 9 bases and V 2 bases, and 4 bases lay outside the gene matches. The V gene's germline CDR1 is GTSNPN and CDR2 SVGIG (reference sequence). The chain's CDR3 is CAWSSGRASIQYF. CDR3 DNA sequence: TGTGCCTGGAGTAGCGGGAGGGCCAGCATTCAGTACTTC.

The chain carries TRBV5-4 and TRBJ1-1; 7 bases match TRBD1. The V and J ends lost 3 bases and 4 bases, in that order; junction bases with no gene match: 9. This CDR3 comprises 15 residues. CDR1 is SGHNT, CDR2 YYREEE, per germline (reference sequence). The CDR3 DNA reads TGTGCCAGCAGCTGGAGACAGGGAATAGGCACTGAAGCTTTCTTT. Its translation: CASSWRQGIGTEAFF.

The chain employs TRBV15 and TRBJ2-2, with 10 bases identical to TRBD1. The CDR3 is 18 residues long. The germline V gene has CDR1 LNHNV and CDR2 YYDKDF (reference sequence). V was pared by 3 bases and J by 5 bases, with 12 bases of the junction left unmatched. DNA of the CDR3: TGTGCCACCAGCAGTCAAAGATCCGGGACAGGGGATACCGGGGAGCTGTTTTTT. Translated: CATSSQRSGTGDTGELFF.

This clone occurred a few times. The chain couples TRBV9 to TRBJ1-4; tentative D call: TRBD1 (5 bases). Germline CDR1 and CDR2: SGDLS and YYNGEE. The CDR3 has 14 amino acids. The V gene lost 4 bases and the J gene lost 14 bases, with 21 bases spanning the gap. The CDR3 nucleotides read TGTGCCAGCAGCCCGGAGGGGAGGGTCGGAAATCTGTTTTTT. Its translation: CASSPEGRVGNLFF.

The rearrangement links TRBV7-9 to TRBJ1-6, with D possibly matching TRBD1 (5 bases). Germline-derived CDR1 and CDR2 are SEHNR and FQNEAQ (reference sequence). CDR3 length equals 14 residues. V was pared by 3 bases and J by 8 bases, with 11 bases between. CDR3 nucleotide sequence: TGTGCCAGCAGCTTTTGGGGCACGGATTCACCCCTCCACTTT. Translating gives CASSFWGTDSPLHF.

This clone occurred a few times. CDR3 in amino acids: CSANRRNTEAFF. CDR3 bases: TGCAGCGCGAACAGACGGAACACTGAAGCTTTCTTT. V and J are TRBV29-1 and TRBJ1-1, with D hard to call. The germline gives CDR1 SQVTM, CDR2 ANQGSEA. V lost 7 bases and J lost 1, with 10 bases in between. The CDR3 loop spans 12 amino acids.

This clone was counted a few times. This sequence joins TRBV13 and TRBJ1-2, with 7 bases aligning to TRBD1. The CDR3 length is 16 residues. V was pared by 3 bases and J by 3 bases, with 10 bases of the junction left unmatched. Germline CDR1 PRHDT, CDR2 FYEKMQ (reference sequence). The CDR3 loop reads CASSFREQGWDYGYTF. CDR3 DNA sequence: TGTGCCAGCAGCTTTCGGGAACAGGGGTGGGACTATGGCTACACCTTC.

This clone has just a few counts. The chain recombines TRBV5-1 with TRBJ2-1, with 7 bases matching TRBD2. This CDR3 has 16 amino acids. The ends lost 1 base at V and 0 bases at J; junction bases unmatched: 4. Germline V gene sequence: CDR1 SGHRS, CDR2 YFSETQ. The CDR3 sequence: CASSLIRTSSYNEQFF. The CDR3 DNA reads TGCGCCAGCAGCTTGATAAGGACTAGCTCCTACAATGAGCAGTTCTTC.

This chain uses TRBV11-2 with TRBJ1-1; 9 nucleotides agree with TRBD1. This CDR3 is 16 amino acids long. The germline V gene has CDR1 SGHAT and CDR2 FQNNGV. Unmatched junction bases numbered 11, after V lost 5 bases and J lost 4 bases. CDR3 DNA sequence: TGTGCCAGCAGCCACAACAGGGGGCGTGGGTTCACTGAAGCTTTCTTT. Its translation is CASSHNRGRGFTEAFF.

J is TRBJ2-7 and V is TRBV5-1; D uncertain. Trimming took 0 bases from V and 4 from J, leaving 8 bases between them. This CDR3 contains 13 residues. CDR1 SGHRS and CDR2 YFSETQ come from the germline V gene. As DNA, the CDR3 is TGCGCCAGCAGCTTGGGGAGCCAGTACGAGCAGTACTTC. It encodes CASSLGSQYEQYF.

This clone was observed a handful of times. The V and J genes are TRBV4-3 and TRBJ1-4; 8 bases agree with TRBD1. The CDR3 is 16 residues long. V lost 4 bases, J lost 0 bases, and 4 bases stayed unmatched. The germline V gene encodes CDR1 LGHNA and CDR2 YSLEER. The CDR3 bases are TGCGCCAGCAGCCCAGGGGGCGCATCAACTAATGAAAAACTGTTTTTT. The encoded protein is CASSPGGASTNEKLFF.

This clone occurred a few times. The rearrangement uses TRBV30 and TRBJ2-1; 8 bases agree with TRBD2. Germline CDR1 and CDR2: GTSNPN and SVGIG (reference sequence). The junction had 11 bases not matched to a gene; V was cut back by 4 bases and J by 9 bases. This CDR3 has 14 amino acids. CDR3 region: CAWMPGLAPSEQFF. The CDR3 DNA sequence: TGTGCCTGGATGCCCGGACTAGCCCCTAGTGAGCAGTTCTTC.

The V gene is TRBV5-1, the J gene TRBJ1-1; 9 nucleotides align to TRBD1. The CDR3 runs 14 residues. Germline lookup yields CDR1 SGHRS and CDR2 YFSETQ. V lost 3 bases, J lost 1 base, and 1 base stayed unmatched. CDR3 residues: CASSSDRGNTEAFF. The CDR3 DNA follows: TGCGCCAGCAGCTCGGACAGGGGGAACACTGAAGCTTTCTTT.

The chain is built from TRBV7-2 and TRBJ2-5, with 8 bases aligning to TRBD2. CDR1 is SGHTA, CDR2 FQGNSA, per germline. CDR3 length equals 16 residues. The junction had 9 bases not matched to a gene; V was cut back by 5 bases and J by 1 base. CDR3 protein: CASSVSSAGGQETQYF. The CDR3 nucleotides read TGTGCCAGCAGCGTCAGTTCTGCGGGGGGCCAAGAGACCCAGTACTTC.

This chain uses TRBV7-2 with TRBJ2-7, with D possibly being TRBD2 (7 bases). The CDR3 is made up of 13 amino acids. V was shortened by 5 bases and J by 4 bases, with 12 bases between the two germline ends. Germline lookup yields CDR1 SGHTA and CDR2 FQGNSA. The CDR3 sequence: CASSPGGEYEQYF. CDR3 nucleotide sequence: TGTGCCAGCAGCCCGGGGGGCGAATACGAGCAGTACTTC.

This sequence joins TRBV29-1 and TRBJ2-5, with D tentatively TRBD2 (7 bases). The CDR3 loop spans 13 amino acids. Germline V CDR1 and CDR2: SQVTM, ANQGSEA. Trimming removed 6 bases at V and 5 bases at J, with 16 bases between. The CDR3 sequence: CSVAGARGETQYF. The CDR3 nucleotides read TGCAGCGTCGCGGGGGCCCGGGGGGAGACCCAGTACTTC.

The chain joins TRBV7-9 to TRBJ2-5; TRBD1 matches at 9 bases. J gave up 3 bases and V 4 bases, and 3 bases lay outside the gene matches. CDR3 size: 14 residues. Germline loops: CDR1 SEHNR, CDR2 FQNEAQ (reference sequence). The CDR3 loop reads CASSSRQGEETQYF. For the CDR3, the DNA is TGTGCCAGCAGCTCGAGACAGGGGGAAGAGACCCAGTACTTC.